This T cell receptor (beta chain) was found in a study of T cell repertoires and HLA-DP antigens. Whole-study context: Alloantigens: one with one groove difference and one with under eleven differences versus self. Two male donors and one female donor spanned ages 18-to-29 through 60-to-69.

Unmatched junction bases numbered 5, after V lost 6 bases and J lost 4 bases. The CDR3 has 15 residues. The V gene's germline CDR1 is SNHLY and CDR2 FYNNEI. Libraries were prepared by immunoSEQ multiplex PCR; TCRdb keeps only in-frame clonotypes and omits some of them. In the table there are fewer than 95,000 clones, approximately 89% of which are singletons. This clone was detected only once. Its matching antigen is unknown. The TCR was taken from a man aged 50 to 59 in good health and CMV-seronegative. The sample comprised CD4+ T cells from PBMCs. The chain joins TRBV2 to TRBJ1-4, with 10 bases aligning to TRBD1. The CDR3 sequence is CASRRQGAINEKLFF. CDR3 DNA: TGTGCCAGCAGGCGACAGGGGGCCATTAATGAAAAACTGTTTTTT.